This paragraph reports one T cell receptor beta chain. The source of the sample is a study of blood T cell repertoires in COVID-19. Study-level information: Material from acute and convalescent COVID-19 was sourced from the United States, Italy and Spain.

CDR1 and CDR2 (germline): LGHDT, YNNKEL (reference sequence). The CDR3 covers 14 residues. V was pared by 10 bases and J by 9 bases, with 22 bases between. The method was immunoSEQ multiplex PCR; TCRdb's version includes in-frame clones alone and lacks a portion of them. The sample yields 200,000 to 300,000 clones, around four fifths seen once. The specimen sequenced was peripheral blood. The chain has TRBV3-1 (or the pseudogene TRBV3-2) and TRBJ2-1; D call uncertain. This TCR was recovered from a man aged 40-50 years with acute or convalescent COVID-19. In DNA, the CDR3 is TGTGCCACGCGGAAGCTAGGTTATTCGGGTGAGCAGTTCTTC. Translated: CATRKLGYSGEQFF.